What follows are 3 T cell receptor beta chains derived from one specimen sequenced in a study of early T cells in non-severe SARS-CoV-2 infection. From the 5' RACE reads, TCRdb called clonotypes with MiXCR, one entry per CDR3 protein. The table lists more than 65,000 distinct CDR3 sequences, 9.5% to 15% of them singletons. Sequenced sample: whole blood. The receptors were gathered from an adult who was a healthcare worker with PCR-confirmed SARS-CoV-2 infection or an uninfected control (not recorded which).

This clonotype occurred many times. This rearrangement joins TRBV7-2 to TRBJ2-3, with 14 bases matching TRBD2. This CDR3 has 18 residues. With V trimmed by 2 bases and J by 0 bases, 4 bases remained unmatched. Germline CDR1 is SGHTA and CDR2 is FQGNSA. The DNA for the CDR3 is TGTGCCAGCAGCTTACAGTGGACTAGCGGGGGGAGCACAGATACGCAGTATTTT. This codes for CASSLQWTSGGSTDTQYF. The full variable domain, with the rest looked up from reference TRBV7-2 and TRBJ2-3, is GAGVSQSPSNKVTEKGKDVELRCDPISGHTALYWYRQSLGQGLEFLIYFQGNSAPDKSGLPSDRFSAERTGGSVSTLTIQRTQQEDSAVYLCASSLQWTSGGSTDTQYFGPGTRLTVL.

Only a few counts were recorded for this clonotype. The CDR3 loop is CSARDGGRGETGELFF. For the CDR3, the DNA is TGCAGTGCTAGAGACGGTGGCAGGGGAGAAACCGGGGAGCTGTTTTTT. This rearrangement joins TRBV20-1 to TRBJ2-2; perhaps TRBD1 as D (6 bases). This CDR3 is built from 16 residues. V shed 0 bases and J shed 5 bases, with 16 bases lying between them. CDR1 is DFQATT and CDR2 is SNEGSKA in the germline V gene (reference sequence).

This clonotype was counted many times. The chain is built from TRBV9 and TRBJ2-3; D remains ambiguous. CDR1 SGDLS and CDR2 YYNGEE come from the germline V gene. The V and J ends lost 4 bases and 1 base respectively, with 13 bases between them. The CDR3 sequence is 15 residues long. CDR3 coding DNA: TGTGCCAGCAGCCCCACCTACGTGGGCACAGATACGCAGTATTTT. Translated, it gives CASSPTYVGTDTQYF.